In its sample, the clone carrying this T cell receptor beta chain was seen a few times. This sample is drawn from a study of blood T cell repertoires in COVID-19. The wider study: Samples representing acute and convalescent COVID-19 were sourced from the United States, Italy and Spain. Nucleic acid was either cDNA or gDNA, and it came from T cells, B-cell-depleted T cells, or PBMCs.

This CDR3 region has 15 residues. Germline V CDR1 and CDR2: MNHEY, SMNVEV (reference sequence). The V end lost 5 bases, the J end lost 1 base, and 14 bases lay between the germline ends. The assay was immunoSEQ multiplex PCR, and TCRdb's table has in-frame clones only and misses some. Among over 85,000 clones listed, 75% to 90% were seen once. The sequencing sample was made of peripheral blood. This clonotype was sampled from a man aged 55 to 69 with acute or convalescent COVID-19. This chain joins TRBV27 and TRBJ2-5; D remains unclear. The CDR3 loop reads CASSTFYRIQETQYF. CDR3 in DNA: TGTGCCAGCAGTACCTTCTACAGAATCCAAGAGACCCAGTACTTC.